The clone carrying this T cell receptor (beta chain) was seen ten or more times. TCRdb fed the 5' RACE reads into MiXCR, producing one record per CDR3 protein. In the table there are about 26,000 distinct CDR3 sequences, approximately 4.2% of which are singletons. Per the germline V gene, CDR1 is SGHTA and CDR2 is FQGNSA. The CDR3 length is 14 residues. The V end was cut by 2 bases, the J end by 1 base, with 8 bases between. This sample stems from a study of T cells after yellow fever vaccination. Whole-study context: Staining for CD3, CD45RA, CCR7 and CD95 enabled sorting of EM, EMRA, CM and Tscm memory subsets.

The study, taken as a whole, reports: Boosting was followed by the reappearance of most primary-vaccination clones (just under 98% CD4, around 90% CD8). Within FACS-sorted repertoires, abundant clonotypes contaminating from the bulk population could be present. Weaker overall was a secondary response that nonetheless peaked faster, on day 5 versus 15.

The sequences come from PBMCs, either bulk or a sorted T-cell subset (CD4+, CD8+, memory, or dextramer-sorted; not recorded which), collected on the day of the yellow fever booster vaccination. The chain couples TRBV7-2 to TRBJ1-1; D not resolved. The receptor was derived from a man aged 18 to 29 who received the YFV17D yellow fever vaccine. This chain's CDR3 is CASSLSRWNTEAFF. CDR3 coding DNA: TGTGCCAGCAGCTTAAGCCGTTGGAACACTGAAGCTTTCTTT.